A single sample is the source of the 25 T cell receptor beta chains below, sequenced in a study of blood T cell repertoires in COVID-19. Here immunoSEQ multiplex PCR was the method, and the copy in TCRdb shows in-frame clones only, minus some. There are hundreds of thousands of clones in the sample; 88% occur only once, and roughly 15% lies in the top ten. The material sequenced was PBMCs or T cells enriched from blood (not recorded which). All receptors derive from a woman aged 50 to 60 with acute COVID-19.

The V and J genes are TRBV27 and TRBJ1-2; 7 nucleotides line up with TRBD1. With 5 bases clipped from V and 4 bases from J, the junction kept 7 bases outside the gene matches. The CDR3 totals 14 residues. CDR1 and CDR2 (germline): MNHEY, SMNVEV (reference sequence). The CDR3 DNA sequence: TGTGCCAGCAGTCCACAGGGGAAGACCTATGGCTACACCTTC. Its protein product is CASSPQGKTYGYTF.

The V call is TRBV5-1, the J call TRBJ2-1; D is unclear. Germline-derived CDR1 and CDR2 are SGHRS and YFSETQ. CDR3 length equals 12 residues. V was clipped by 4 bases and J by 8 bases, with 10 bases between them. The CDR3 loop reads CASSMATDEQFF. The CDR3 bases are TGCGCCAGCAGCATGGCAACGGATGAGCAGTTCTTC.

V is TRBV28 and J is TRBJ2-5, with 9 positions matching TRBD2. The CDR3 loop spans 14 amino acids. The germline V gene has CDR1 MDHEN and CDR2 SYDVKM. V dropped 2 bases and J dropped 4; count of bases not matched to a gene: 2. In DNA form, the CDR3 reads TGTGCCAGCAGTTTACTAGCGGGACCAGAGACCCAGTACTTC. Its protein is CASSLLAGPETQYF. Drawing the rest from reference TRBV28 and TRBJ2-5, the complete variable domain is DVKVTQSSRYLVKRTGEKVFLECVQDMDHENMFWYRQDPGLGLRLIYFSYDVKMKEKGDIPEGYSVSREKKERFSLILESASTNQTSMYLCASSLLAGPETQYFGPGTRLLVL.

The chain uses TRBV7-8 and TRBJ1-4; 7 positions match TRBD1. Per germline, CDR1 SGHVS and CDR2 FQNEAQ. CDR3 length equals 15 residues. After removal of 4 bases from V and 7 bases from J, the junction contained 9 bases not matched to a gene. CDR3 sequence (DNA): TGTGCCAGCAGCTACCTCAGGGCAGGGGGTGAAAAACTGTTTTTT. Protein: CASSYLRAGGEKLFF.

The chain uses TRBV24-1 and TRBJ2-1; 10 bases align to TRBD2. Germline V gene lookup returns CDR1 KGHDR and CDR2 SFDVKD. J gave up 0 bases and V 1 base, and 8 bases lay outside the gene matches. The CDR3 has 19 residues. CDR3: CATSDFGLAGAPSYNEQFF. CDR3 DNA: TGTGCCACCAGTGATTTCGGGCTAGCGGGAGCCCCCTCCTACAATGAGCAGTTCTTC.

The chain joins TRBV7-3 to TRBJ1-2; the match to TRBD1 covers 10 bases. Germline-derived CDR1 and CDR2 are SGHTA and FQGTGA. The CDR3 is 14 residues long. The V gene end was trimmed by 4 bases and the J gene end by 5 bases; junction bases not matched to a gene: 4. This CDR3 reads CASSSQGQGYGYTF. CDR3 sequence (DNA): TGTGCCAGCAGCTCCCAGGGACAGGGGTATGGCTACACCTTC.

The chain has TRBV7-3 and TRBJ2-5, with D tentatively TRBD1 (6 bases). Germline V gene data show CDR1 as SGHTA and CDR2 as FQGTGA. The CDR3 has 13 amino acids. Trimming pared 2 bases from V and 5 bases from J, leaving 9 bases between. The CDR3 reads CASSLSTGETQYF. The CDR3 DNA sequence: TGTGCCAGCAGCTTATCTACAGGGGAGACCCAGTACTTC.

Here the CDR3 DNA reads TGTGCCAGCAGTATAAGACAGGGTTGGAGAAATGAGCAGTTCTTC. Encoded protein: CASSIRQGWRNEQFF. This rearrangement joins TRBV27 to TRBJ2-1, with TRBD1 matching over 7 bases. Germline CDR1 and CDR2: MNHEY and SMNVEV (reference sequence). Germline trimming cut 5 bases from V and 7 bases from J; bases unmatched to any gene: 11. The length of the CDR3 is 15 residues.

The chain carries TRBV7-9 and TRBJ1-3; no firm D call. The CDR3 covers 16 residues. Germline V gene data show CDR1 as SEHNR and CDR2 as FQNEAQ (reference sequence). V gave up 4 bases and J gave up 4 bases, with 17 bases separating them. The CDR3 sequence: CASSSPPEALGNTIYF. The DNA of the CDR3 is TGTGCCAGCAGCTCGCCCCCGGAGGCTCTCGGAAACACCATATATTTT.

J is TRBJ2-7 and V is TRBV21-1; TRBD1, the table's D call, was not compared with the DNA. TRBV21-1 is a recognized pseudogene. The CDR3 loop spans 15 amino acids. The chain's CDR3 is CASSKNHQVPYEQYF. Here the CDR3 DNA reads TGTGCCAGCAGCAAAAACCATCAGGTCCCCTACGAGCAGTACTTC.

The chain uses TRBV10-3 and TRBJ2-2; D not resolved. V lost 3 bases, J lost 1 base, and 9 bases lay in between. The CDR3 spans 15 residues. From germline, CDR1 is ENHRY and CDR2 SYGVKD. The CDR3: CAISEWSWNTGELFF. CDR3 bases: TGTGCCATCAGTGAATGGAGTTGGAACACCGGGGAGCTGTTTTTT.

This sequence joins TRBV7-2 and TRBJ2-3; no clear D gene. The CDR3 extends over 13 amino acids. Germline V gene lookup returns CDR1 SGHTA and CDR2 FQGNSA. V was shortened by 5 bases and J by 0 bases, with 6 bases between the two germline ends. CDR3 DNA: TGTGCCAGCAGCCTTTCCAGCACAGATACGCAGTATTTT. As protein: CASSLSSTDTQYF.

Worth noting for this clone: A junction boundary mismatches the germline segment, possibly from a read error. This rearrangement joins TRBV27 to TRBJ1-2; 7 bases are a match to TRBD1. The V gene's germline CDR1 is MNHEY and CDR2 SMNVEV (reference sequence). CDR3 length: 15 residues. CDR3 amino acids: CASSLSTGLVYGYTF. DNA for the CDR3: TGTGCCAGCAGTCTATCGACAGGGTTAGTCTATGGCTACACCTTC.

The J gene is TRBJ1-1, the V gene TRBV7-9, with TRBD1 identical over 8 bases. Germline V gene data show CDR1 as SEHNR and CDR2 as FQNEAQ (reference sequence). Losses at the gene ends were 5 bases for V and 3 bases for J; bases not matched to a gene: 8. This CDR3 comprises 15 residues. CDR3 sequence: CASSPRTGWHTEAFF. CDR3 in DNA: TGTGCCAGCAGCCCCCGGACAGGGTGGCACACTGAAGCTTTCTTT.

The chain links TRBV19 to TRBJ1-2; TRBD1 matches at 8 bases. The CDR3 has 15 residues. In germline, CDR1 is LNHDA, CDR2 SQIVND (reference sequence). V lost 7 bases, J lost 1 base, and 8 bases stayed unmatched. In nucleotides, the CDR3 is TGTGCCAGTACCTCCGGACAGGGTCGTAACTATGGCTACACCTTC. This translates into CASTSGQGRNYGYTF.

V usage is TRBV28 and J usage is TRBJ2-7, with TRBD1 matching over 7 bases. Germline lookup yields CDR1 MDHEN and CDR2 SYDVKM. The CDR3 is made up of 12 amino acids. V gave up 7 bases and J gave up 11 bases; unmatched junction bases: 11. This chain's CDR3 is CASNRQGFTEYF. CDR3 nucleotides: TGTGCCAGCAATCGACAGGGCTTTACTGAGTACTTC.

The chain recombines TRBV28 with TRBJ2-5; 10 bases align to TRBD1. The CDR3 is 17 residues long. V was clipped by 5 bases and J by 5 bases; unmatched bases: 14. From germline, CDR1 is MDHEN and CDR2 SYDVKM. The CDR3 loop is CASSPSRKGQGSETQYF. DNA of the CDR3: TGTGCCAGCAGTCCCTCGAGGAAGGGACAGGGGTCGGAGACCCAGTACTTC. Filled out from reference TRBV28 and TRBJ2-5, the complete variable domain reads DVKVTQSSRYLVKRTGEKVFLECVQDMDHENMFWYRQDPGLGLRLIYFSYDVKMKEKGDIPEGYSVSREKKERFSLILESASTNQTSMYLCASSPSRKGQGSETQYFGPGTRLLVL.

This clone was detected only a few times. The chain joins TRBV28 to TRBJ2-7, with 7 bases lining up with TRBD1. Germline-derived CDR1 and CDR2 are MDHEN and SYDVKM. Trimming cost V 3 bases and J 6 bases; bases outside gene matches: 5. This CDR3 region has 13 residues. This CDR3 reads CASSFWQGVEQYF. CDR3 sequence (DNA): TGTGCCAGCAGTTTTTGGCAGGGGGTCGAGCAGTACTTC. Filled out from reference TRBV28 and TRBJ2-7, the complete variable domain reads DVKVTQSSRYLVKRTGEKVFLECVQDMDHENMFWYRQDPGLGLRLIYFSYDVKMKEKGDIPEGYSVSREKKERFSLILESASTNQTSMYLCASSFWQGVEQYFGPGTRLTVT.

Comment on this clone: Other DNA sequences from this sample encode an identical CDR3 as well. This sequence joins TRBV5-1 and TRBJ1-1, with D possibly being TRBD1 (6 bases). CDR1 is SGHRS, CDR2 YFSETQ, per germline. This CDR3 region has 14 residues. V was cut by 5 bases and J by 1 base, with 12 bases left in between. DNA of the CDR3: TGCGCCAGCAGTTTAAGGGGACAGAACACTGAAGCTTTCTTT. As protein: CASSLRGQNTEAFF.

This chain uses TRBV7-9 with TRBJ2-3; 7 nucleotides agree with TRBD2. From germline, CDR1 is SEHNR and CDR2 FQNEAQ (reference sequence). V lost 5 bases to trimming and J lost 0 bases; unmatched junction nucleotides: 11. The CDR3 has 17 residues. CDR3 bases: TGTGCCAGCAGCGAAAGCGGGATAGGTACTAGCACAGATACGCAGTATTTT. Amino acids: CASSESGIGTSTDTQYF.

The CDR3 spells CASSPIAGGEYEQYF. CDR3 bases: TGTGCCAGCAGCCCAATAGCGGGAGGAGAGTACGAGCAGTACTTC. The chain links TRBV7-2 to TRBJ2-7; 10 positions match TRBD2. Trimming removed 5 bases from V and 4 bases from J; junction bases left unmatched: 8. The CDR3 has 15 residues. In germline, CDR1 is SGHTA, CDR2 FQGNSA.

This clone was counted once. V and J are TRBV27 and TRBJ1-2; D uncertain. Germline-derived CDR1 and CDR2 are MNHEY and SMNVEV (reference sequence). V lost 8 bases, J lost 2 bases, and 9 bases lay in between. CDR3 size: 12 residues. As DNA, the CDR3 is TGTGCCAGCCGAACACTAAACTATGGCTACACCTTC. The encoded protein is CASRTLNYGYTF.

This chain uses TRBV7-3 with TRBJ2-1; perhaps TRBD2 as D (6 bases). The CDR3 is 13 residues long. CDR1 is SGHTA and CDR2 is FQGTGA in the germline V gene. The germline V and J ends were trimmed by 4 bases and 5 bases, with 9 bases remaining between them. Written as DNA, the CDR3 is TGTGCCAGCAGCTCTTTAGCGGACAATGAGCAGTTCTTC. Protein: CASSSLADNEQFF.

This clone was counted between two and nine times. The CDR3 DNA is TGTGCCAGCAGTTCACCCATAGCGGGAGGGGAAAATGAGCAGTTCTTC. As protein: CASSSPIAGGENEQFF. The chain is built from TRBV28 and TRBJ2-1; 11 bases agree with TRBD2. J gave up 7 bases and V 4 bases, and 9 bases lay outside the gene matches. CDR3 length: 16 residues. The germline CDR1 and CDR2 sequences are MDHEN and SYDVKM.

The V gene is TRBV27, the J gene TRBJ2-2, with D maybe TRBD1 (5 bases). Trimming removed 1 base at V and 1 base at J, with 16 bases between. This CDR3 comprises 18 residues. Germline lookup yields CDR1 MNHEY and CDR2 SMNVEV (reference sequence). CDR3 coding DNA: TGTGCCAGCAGTTTATACCGACAGAGTCCATTGAACACCGGGGAGCTGTTTTTT. Protein product: CASSLYRQSPLNTGELFF.